These 14 T cell receptor beta chains originate from one sample sequenced in a study of blood T cell repertoires in COVID-19. Sequenced by immunoSEQ multiplex PCR; TCRdb stores in-frame clones only, minus some. The sample holds about 200,000 clones, roughly 75% seen once. The sample was peripheral blood. The receptors stem from a woman in her 70s with acute or convalescent COVID-19.

This clone turned up a few times. The chain combines TRBV20-1 with TRBJ2-5; 8 bases align to TRBD2. Germline loops: CDR1 DFQATT, CDR2 SNEGSKA (reference sequence). Germline trimming cut 3 bases from V and 3 bases from J; bases unmatched to any gene: 12. CDR3 length: 16 residues. The CDR3 nucleotides read TGCAGTGCTAGTAGGGCGTCTAGCGGGTGGGAAGAGACCCAGTACTTC. Its translation: CSASRASSGWEETQYF.

The rearrangement uses TRBV28 and TRBJ2-1; a weak D match, TRBD2 (6 bases). CDR1 is MDHEN and CDR2 is SYDVKM in the germline V gene. Between the trimmed V and J ends, which lost 7 bases and 5 bases, there was a span of 21 bases. The CDR3 runs to 16 residues. The CDR3 sequence: CASTPPEAGVNNEQFF. The DNA of the CDR3 is TGTGCCAGCACCCCCCCGGAAGCGGGTGTTAACAATGAGCAGTTCTTC.

This clone was counted a few times. The chain is built from TRBV5-1 and TRBJ2-1; a possible D gene is TRBD2 (5 bases). V was shortened by 6 bases and J by 4 bases, with 11 bases between the two germline ends. Germline V CDR1 and CDR2: SGHRS, YFSETQ. CDR3 size: 13 residues. The CDR3 protein is CASTLADYNEQFF. CDR3 nucleotide sequence: TGCGCCAGCACCCTAGCAGATTACAATGAGCAGTTCTTC.

The chain uses TRBV30 and TRBJ1-4, with 7 bases fitting TRBD1. The CDR3 consists of 12 residues. CDR1 and CDR2 (germline): GTSNPN, SVGIG (reference sequence). V was clipped by 4 bases and J by 7 bases; unmatched bases: 3. The CDR3 protein is CAWTQGVEKLFF. CDR3 nucleotide sequence: TGTGCCTGGACCCAGGGGGTTGAAAAACTGTTTTTT.

The genes are TRBV5-4 and TRBJ2-5, with TRBD2 identical over 13 bases. This CDR3 comprises 16 residues. Germline V lookup: CDR1 SGHNT, CDR2 YYREEE (reference sequence). Germline trimming cut 3 bases from V and 5 bases from J; bases unmatched to any gene: 7. For the CDR3, the DNA is TGTGCCAGCAGCTCCTCGGGACTAGCGGGAAGGGAGACCCAGTACTTC. Amino acids: CASSSSGLAGRETQYF.

This clone has a handful of counts. This chain joins TRBV28 and TRBJ2-7; D is uncertain. Trimming cost V 1 base and J 2 bases, with 3 bases left between them. The CDR3 has 12 amino acids. Germline CDR1 reads MDHEN; CDR2 reads SYDVKM. CDR3 sequence (DNA): TGTGCCAGCAGTTTATCCACCTACGAGCAGTACTTC. Its translation is CASSLSTYEQYF. Looking up the rest from reference TRBV28 and TRBJ2-7 gives the full variable domain: DVKVTQSSRYLVKRTGEKVFLECVQDMDHENMFWYRQDPGLGLRLIYFSYDVKMKEKGDIPEGYSVSREKKERFSLILESASTNQTSMYLCASSLSTYEQYFGPGTRLTVT.

V gene TRBV28 combines with J gene TRBJ1-1, with D unclear. The CDR3 length is 14 residues. Trimming shortened V by 7 bases and J by 1 base, and 13 bases separated the two germline ends. Germline V lookup: CDR1 MDHEN, CDR2 SYDVKM. CDR3 in DNA: TGTGCCAGCATTGAGGGCGCAGGGAACACTGAAGCTTTCTTT. Translation: CASIEGAGNTEAFF.

This clone was counted once. CDR3 amino acids: CASSRGTSGRDTQYF. The CDR3 DNA reads as TGTGCCAGCAGCCGCGGGACTAGCGGGAGAGATACGCAGTATTTT. The rearrangement joins TRBV28 to TRBJ2-3; the match to TRBD2 covers 14 bases. Germline CDR1 is MDHEN and CDR2 is SYDVKM. After removal of 6 bases from V and 5 bases from J, the junction contained 4 bases not matched to a gene. This CDR3 is 15 amino acids long. Looking up the rest from reference TRBV28 and TRBJ2-3 gives the full variable domain: DVKVTQSSRYLVKRTGEKVFLECVQDMDHENMFWYRQDPGLGLRLIYFSYDVKMKEKGDIPEGYSVSREKKERFSLILESASTNQTSMYLCASSRGTSGRDTQYFGPGTRLTVL.

CDR3 nucleotides: TGTGCAAGTCGCTCACCGCACGGCGCAACAGGAACAAATCAGCCCCAGCATTTT. Encoded protein: CASRSPHGATGTNQPQHF. The genes are TRBV12-2 and TRBJ1-5; the table assigns TRBD1, which was not confirmed against the DNA. TRBV12-2 is a listed pseudogene. The CDR3 length is 18 residues.

V and J are TRBV29-1 and TRBJ1-1, with TRBD1 identical over 7 bases. Germline V lookup: CDR1 SQVTM, CDR2 ANQGSEA. The V gene end was trimmed by 7 bases and the J gene end by 2 bases; junction bases not matched to a gene: 7. The length of the CDR3 is 13 residues. CDR3 loop: CSGTVGGNTEAFF. DNA of the CDR3: TGCAGCGGTACAGTAGGGGGCAACACTGAAGCTTTCTTT.

This clone was seen only once. This chain joins TRBV5-4 and TRBJ2-1, with TRBD2 identical over 10 bases. Germline CDR1 SGHNT, CDR2 YYREEE (reference sequence). There are 16 residues in the CDR3. V lost 4 bases, J lost 3 bases, and 7 bases stayed unmatched. The CDR3 DNA is TGTGCCAGCAGCGTCGGTAGCGGGAGGCTCTACAATGAGCAGTTCTTC. This encodes CASSVGSGRLYNEQFF.

The genes are TRBV28 and TRBJ1-2; unclear D gene. The CDR3 has 15 amino acids. The germline CDR1 and CDR2 sequences are MDHEN and SYDVKM. V lost 4 bases, J lost 4 bases, and 16 bases lay in between. CDR3 region: CASSSSSPLLYGYTF. CDR3 in DNA: TGTGCCAGCAGTTCCTCGAGTCCCCTACTCTATGGCTACACCTTC.

The chain links TRBV28 to TRBJ2-2, with D possibly being TRBD1 (5 bases). Germline assignment: CDR1 MDHEN and CDR2 SYDVKM. This CDR3 comprises 16 residues. With 5 bases removed from V and 5 bases from J, the gap between germline ends came to 18 bases. CDR3 DNA: TGTGCCAGCAGTGGCCCGCGGACAATGAGGACCGGGGAGCTGTTTTTT. Translation: CASSGPRTMRTGELFF.

The chain links TRBV3-1 (or the pseudogene TRBV3-2) to TRBJ1-6, with D perhaps matching TRBD1 (5 bases). Germline V gene lookup returns CDR1 LGHDT and CDR2 YNNKEL (reference sequence). This CDR3 comprises 15 residues. V was trimmed by 0 bases and J by 8 bases, leaving 11 bases between them. CDR3 sequence: CASSQEVRVDSPLHF. Here the CDR3 DNA reads TGTGCCAGCAGCCAAGAAGTCAGGGTAGATTCACCCCTCCACTTT.